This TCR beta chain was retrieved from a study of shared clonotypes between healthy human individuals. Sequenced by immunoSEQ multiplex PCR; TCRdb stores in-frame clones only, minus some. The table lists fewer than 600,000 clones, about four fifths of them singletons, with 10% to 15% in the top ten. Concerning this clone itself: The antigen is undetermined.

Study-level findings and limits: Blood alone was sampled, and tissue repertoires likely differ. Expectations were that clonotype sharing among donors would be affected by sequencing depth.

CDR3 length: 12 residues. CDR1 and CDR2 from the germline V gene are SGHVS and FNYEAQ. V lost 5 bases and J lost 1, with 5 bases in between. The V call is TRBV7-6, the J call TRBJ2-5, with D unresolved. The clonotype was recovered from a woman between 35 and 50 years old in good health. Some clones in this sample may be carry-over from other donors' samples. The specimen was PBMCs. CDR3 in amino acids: CASSLPQETQYF. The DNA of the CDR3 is TGTGCCAGCAGCCTACCCCAAGAGACCCAGTACTTC.